The clone carrying this T cell receptor beta chain was seen a single time. Its matching antigen is unknown. At one end, the junction sequence differs from germline, possibly due to a read error. The sample originates from a study of cytomegalovirus exposure and HLA in healthy donors. Notes on the study in general: Later analysis associated a missense DCLRE1C variant with TCR beta V- and J-gene trimming. A list of 150 to 200 TCR beta chains associated with cytomegalovirus was given.

Germline lookup yields CDR1 MGHRA and CDR2 YSYEKL. This CDR3 has 18 residues. 13 Jbeta primers and 60 Vbeta primers were used for the PCR. The method was immunoSEQ multiplex PCR; TCRdb's version includes in-frame clones alone and lacks a portion of them. Here the sample spans 220,000 or so clones, about 77% being singletons. The chain joins TRBV4-1 to TRBJ2-2, with 12 bases fitting TRBD2. The receptor's source is a woman in her 30s in good health and CMV-seronegative. What was sequenced was PBMCs. The CDR3, as DNA: TGCGCCAGCAGTCAAGAGCCTAGCGGGGGGGTCAACACCGGGGAGCTGTTTTTT. This gives the protein CASSQEPSGGVNTGELFF.